The rows below give T cell receptor beta chains drawn from one sample of a study of CD8 T cell repertoires and HIV-1 epitope variants. Their specific antigens are unknown. TCRdb's table, derived via immunoSEQ multiplex PCR, lists solely in-frame clones and lacks some. The sample has around 4,200 clones, about 66% seen once. Sequencing used cultured CD8+ T cells derived from PBMCs. All receptors come from a male donor with HIV. CDR3s include the opening cysteine and the closing phenylalanine or tryptophan. A D gene is named only where the DNA matches it firmly. Clone size is shown for a subset of rows, as once, few, many or a class of expanded clone.

V gene	D gene	J gene	clone size	CDR3 protein	CDR3 DNA
TRBV4-1	.	TRBJ2-7	.	CASSQELGQGVPYEQYF	TGCGCCAGCAGCCAAGAATTGGGCCAGGGCGTACCCTACGAGCAGTACTTC
TRBV5-6	.	TRBJ2-2	.	CASSFEPWEATGELFF	TGTGCCAGCAGCTTCGAACCGTGGGAGGCCACCGGGGAGCTGTTTTTT
TRBV4-1	.	TRBJ2-7	.	CASSQSVLGEQYF	TGCGCCAGCAGCCAATCGGTTCTAGGCGAGCAGTACTTC
TRBV6-5	TRBD1	TRBJ2-5	.	CASSYTGQGAGETQYF	TGTGCCAGCAGTTATACGGGACAGGGGGCCGGGGAGACCCAGTACTTC
TRBV4-1	.	TRBJ2-7	.	CASSLDRFSYEQYF	TGCGCCAGCAGCCTAGACAGGTTCTCCTACGAGCAGTACTTC
TRBV6-5	TRBD1	TRBJ2-7	.	CASSYLQGAYEQYF	TGTGCCAGCTCCTACCTGCAGGGGGCCTACGAGCAGTACTTC
TRBV27	.	TRBJ1-3	few	CASSTSGSVGNTIYF	TGTGCCAGTTCTACTTCAGGTTCCGTCGGAAACACCATATATTTT
TRBV6-1	TRBD1	TRBJ1-1	.	CASSEALRTGKSNTEAFF	TGTGCCAGCAGTGAAGCGCTTCGGACAGGGAAGTCGAACACTGAAGCTTTCTTT
TRBV7-2	.	TRBJ2-3	.	CASSSSLVAGAFTDTQYF	TGTGCCAGCAGCTCCAGTCTCGTCGCGGGGGCATTTACAGATACGCAGTATTTT
TRBV7-8	.	TRBJ2-7	once	CASTMADTNYEQYF	TGTGCCAGCACCATGGCGGATACTAACTACGAGCAGTACTTC
TRBV4-1	.	TRBJ2-3	.	CASSQATGLDTQYF	TGCGCCAGCAGCCAAGCTACAGGGTTAGATACGCAGTATTTT
TRBV28	.	TRBJ2-3	.	CASSLSTSTDTQYF	TGTGCCAGCAGTTTATCGACTAGCACAGATACGCAGTATTTT
TRBV11-2	.	TRBJ2-1	.	CASSLGRFSYNEQFF	TGTGCCAGCAGCTTGGGACGGTTCTCCTACAATGAGCAGTTCTTC
TRBV7-9	.	TRBJ1-4	.	CASSLVGTEKLFF	TGTGCCAGCAGCTTAGTGGGAACTGAAAAACTGTTTTTT
TRBV13	.	TRBJ1-1	.	CASSSGHEAFF	TGTGCCAGCAGCTCAGGGCATGAAGCTTTCTTT
TRBV5-1	.	TRBJ2-1	.	CASRLGPHVDEQFF	TGCGCCAGCCGCCTGGGGCCCCACGTGGATGAGCAGTTCTTC
TRBV27	.	TRBJ2-1	few	CASSLVTGHNEQFF	TGTGCCAGCAGTTTAGTTACGGGGCACAATGAGCAGTTCTTC
TRBV7-2	TRBD1	TRBJ1-3	.	CASSLVGQGTYSGNTIYF	TGTGCCAGCAGCTTAGTGGGACAGGGGACCTACTCTGGAAACACCATATATTTT
TRBV7-9	.	TRBJ2-7	.	CASSSDPQPEQYF	TGTGCCAGCAGCTCGGACCCTCAGCCCGAGCAGTACTTC
TRBV27	TRBD2	TRBJ2-2	medium-sized	CARKLAGRNTGELFF	TGTGCCAGGAAGCTAGCGGGGAGGAACACCGGGGAGCTGTTTTTT
TRBV4-3	TRBD2	TRBJ2-1	few	CASSQDPAGASNEQFF	TGCGCCAGCAGCCAAGACCCAGCGGGGGCCTCCAATGAGCAGTTCTTC
TRBV28	.	TRBJ1-1	.	CAISPWDPKTEAFF	TGTGCCATCAGCCCCTGGGATCCCAAAACTGAAGCTTTCTTT
TRBV5-5	TRBD1	TRBJ2-7	.	CASSLTWVGTGGPYEQYF	TGTGCCAGCAGCTTGACATGGGTTGGGACAGGGGGCCCCTACGAGCAGTACTTC